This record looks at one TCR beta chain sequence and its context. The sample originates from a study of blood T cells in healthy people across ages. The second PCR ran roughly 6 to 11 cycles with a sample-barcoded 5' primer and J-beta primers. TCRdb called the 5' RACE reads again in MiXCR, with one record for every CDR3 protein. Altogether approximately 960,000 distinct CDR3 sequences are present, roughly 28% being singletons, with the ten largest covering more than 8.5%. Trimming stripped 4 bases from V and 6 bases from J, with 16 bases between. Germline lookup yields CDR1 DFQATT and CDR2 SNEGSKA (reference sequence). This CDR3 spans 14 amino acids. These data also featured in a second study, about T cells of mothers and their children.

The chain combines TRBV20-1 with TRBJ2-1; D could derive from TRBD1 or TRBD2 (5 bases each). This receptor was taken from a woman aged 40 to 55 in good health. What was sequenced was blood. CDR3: CSATRVLGVNEQFF. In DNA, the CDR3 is TGCAGTGCTACCCGGGTCCTGGGGGTCAATGAGCAGTTCTTC.